This T cell receptor (beta chain) was retrieved from a study of beta chain features in type 1 diabetes. Reverse transcription of all isolated RNA meant that expressed TCRB transcripts were sequenced. Data came from immunoSEQ multiplex PCR; TCRdb stores just in-frame clones and leaves some out. This table holds approximately 330,000 clones, more than 9.5% found once. The CDR3 consists of 17 residues. Trimming cost V 0 bases and J 1 base; bases outside gene matches: 7. Per germline, CDR1 SGHNT and CDR2 YYREEE (reference sequence). On this clone itself: The antigen remains unidentified.

Study-wide results and limits: In type 1 diabetes patients, VDJ junctions had fewer insertions; deletions at these junctions were more frequent.

The TCR originated in a woman under 40 in good health. This chain connects TRBV5-4 to TRBJ1-1; 9 nucleotides agree with TRBD1. The sequencing input was naive CD4+ T cells from blood. The CDR3 here is CASSLAGTGLPNTEAFF. CDR3 DNA sequence: TGTGCCAGCAGCTTGGCCGGGACAGGGTTACCGAACACTGAAGCTTTCTTT.